The 9 T cell receptor beta chains below were found in one sample sequenced in a study of CD8+ T cells in alopecia areata. cDNA prepared by RNA extraction and subsequent reverse transcription served as the template for sequencing. Using immunoSEQ multiplex PCR, the repertoire was profiled, and TCRdb retains in-frame clones only, with some absent. Observed in the sample are about 270,000 clones, none of them singletons. The study sorted pooled cutaneous lymph node cells by CD4, CD8alpha, NKG2D, NKG2ACE and other markers. The sequenced sample consisted of CD4+ T cells sorted from a lymph node. Receptors originate from a C3H/HeJ mouse with alopecia areata. Mice of this strain are of MHC haplotype H2-k.

With regard to this clone: Gene names follow the mouse nomenclature. The CDR3 end is not reached by the read, which stops 4 residues before it; the germline J gene fills it in. The chain recombines TRBV5 with TRBJ2-1; maybe TRBD2 (7 bases). V was clipped by 0 bases and J by 5 bases, with 14 bases between them. Germline V gene data show CDR1 as LGHNA and CDR2 as YNLKQL (reference sequence). The CDR3 totals 16 residues. The DNA read from the CDR3 is TGTGCCAGCAGCCAAGACCCCCGGGGGGCGCATGCT. Protein sequence: CASSQDPRGAHA. The whole CDR3 is CASSQDPRGAHAEQFF.

A few counts support this clone. Gene names and germline refer to mouse. The covered CDR3 bases are TGTGCCTGGGTCCGGGGGGGCCAAGAC. It is translated as CAWVRGGQD. In full, the CDR3 is CAWVRGGQDTQYF. This sequence joins TRBV31 and TRBJ2-5, with 7 nucleotides matching TRBD2. Read data end 4 residues before the CDR3 end; the end is taken from the germline J gene. This CDR3 is built from 13 residues. V dropped 5 bases and J dropped 2; count of bases not matched to a gene: 4. Germline V gene sequence: CDR1 GKSSPN, CDR2 SITVG.

Concerning this clone itself: The genes are named according to mouse. The read terminates 4 residues ahead of where the CDR3 ends, so the germline J gene completes it. V and J are TRBV29 and TRBJ1-2; maybe TRBD1 (6 bases). The ends were cut back, 5 bases at V and 0 bases at J, with 7 bases in the middle. The CDR3 covers 13 residues. Germline V gene data show CDR1 as MSHET and CDR2 as SYDVDS. CDR3 in amino acids: CASSDRTNSDYTF. Partial CDR3 DNA: TGTGCTAGCAGTGACAGGACAAACTCC.

This clone was counted ten times or more. Gene names follow the mouse nomenclature. The read terminates 4 residues ahead of where the CDR3 ends, so the germline J gene completes it. This rearrangement joins TRBV17 to TRBJ2-1, with D possibly being TRBD1 (5 bases). Germline CDR1 reads MNHDT; CDR2 reads YYDKIL. Trimming stripped 2 bases from V and 3 bases from J, with 11 bases between. The CDR3 runs 15 residues. CDR3 region: CASSRPWTSYAEQFF. Incomplete CDR3 DNA: TGTGCTAGCAGTAGACCCTGGACAAGCTATGCT.

About this clone: The genes and germline here are from mouse. Coverage ceases 4 residues before the CDR3 finishes, and the germline J gene fills in the end. The sample holds other DNA sequences that translate to the same CDR3. J is TRBJ2-7 and V is TRBV19, with a tentative D call TRBD2 (6 bases). The CDR3 totals 14 residues. V was trimmed by 1 base and J by 0 bases, leaving 8 bases between them. CDR1 and CDR2 from the germline V gene are FNHDT and SITEND (reference sequence). CDR3 amino acids: CASSILGSSYEQYF. CDR3 DNA, as far as it was read: TGTGCCAGCAGTATACTGGGGAGCTCCTAT.

This clone was seen only a few times. Gene labels here are mouse ones. The CDR3 end falls 4 residues outside the read, so it is completed with the germline J gene. This CDR3 is also generated by other DNA sequences in the sample. The genes are TRBV13-1 and TRBJ2-7; 10 nucleotides agree with TRBD1. Germline values: CDR1 NSHNY, CDR2 SYGAGN. The CDR3 runs to 14 residues. Incomplete CDR3 DNA: TGTGCCAGCAGTGCCCCGGGACAGGGGTAT. Residues: CASSAPGQGY. The full CDR3 sequence reads CASSAPGQGYEQYF.

This clone was picked up a small number of times. Gene names denote mouse genes. The CDR3 sequence is CASSEGGAQDTQYF. The DNA read from the CDR3 is TGTGCCAGCAGTGAAGGGGGGGCCCAAGAC. The V and J genes are TRBV13-1 and TRBJ2-5; 8 bases are a match to TRBD2. The sequence runs out 4 residues before the end of the CDR3; the remainder is reconstructed from the germline J gene. The CDR3 spans 14 residues. V lost 2 bases to trimming and J lost 2 bases; unmatched junction nucleotides: 1. Germline V gene data show CDR1 as NSHNY and CDR2 as SYGAGN.

Notes on this clone: Mouse gene names apply. The read comes to an end 4 residues before the CDR3 does, leaving the germline J gene to fill in the end. V gene TRBV5 combines with J gene TRBJ2-5, with a tentative D call TRBD1 (7 bases). Germline V gives CDR1 LGHNA, CDR2 YNLKQL (reference sequence). This CDR3 contains 15 residues. V lost 1 base, J lost 2 bases, and 10 bases lay in between. The CDR3 loop reads CASSQVEGAQDTQYF. The sequenced part of the CDR3 DNA is TGTGCCAGCAGCCAAGTGGAGGGGGCCCAAGAC.

About this clone itself: The listed genes are named as in mouse. Read sequence stops 4 residues before the CDR3 end, and the germline J gene provides the missing end. The chain combines TRBV12-1 with TRBJ2-7, with 9 bases matching TRBD2. This CDR3 has 14 amino acids. Germline CDR1 and CDR2: SGHSN and HYEKVE. V shed 1 base, J shed 2 bases, and the junction held 2 bases outside the gene matches. CDR3 bases read: TGTGCCAGCTCTCTATCTGGGGGGGCCTAT. It translates to CASSLSGGAY. The CDR3 as a whole reads CASSLSGGAYEQYF.